The source of this T cell receptor (beta chain) is a study of response to subunit inactivated influenza vaccine. Broader study findings: The study's authors posited that every seasonal influenza vaccination enlists few new T cells.

In germline, CDR1 is SGHVS, CDR2 FQNEAQ. The ends were cut back, 3 bases at V and 4 bases at J, with 15 bases in the middle. The CDR3 is made up of 15 amino acids. A note on this clonotype: Its antigen is currently unknown.

TCRdb reprocessed the RT-PCR reads with MiXCR, giving one entry per CDR3 protein. The repertoire consists of roughly 170,000 distinct CDR3 sequences, with roughly 8.7% occurring once and the leading ten covering about 11%. The chain couples TRBV7-8 to TRBJ1-1, with D perhaps matching TRBD1 (5 bases). Sample: non-naive T cells sorted from PBMCs, taken on the day of vaccination. This clonotype originated in a man in his forties or fifties who received an inactivated influenza vaccine. The CDR3 region is CASSFQPGETTEAFF. In nucleotides, the CDR3 is TGTGCCAGCAGCTTTCAGCCGGGGGAGACCACTGAAGCTTTCTTT. The full variable domain, in which reference TRBV7-8 and TRBJ1-1 provide the parts outside the CDR3, is GAGVSQSPRYKVAKRGQDVALRCDPISGHVSLFWYQQALGQGPEFLTYFQNEAQLDKSGLPSDRFFAERPEGSVSTLKIQRTQQEDSAVYLCASSFQPGETTEAFFGQGTRLTVV.